The 18 T cell receptor beta chains reported below all come from one sample, sequenced in a study of metastatic and nonmetastatic thyroid tumors. MiXCR re-clonotyped the PCR reads for TCRdb. The sample includes 40,000 to 55,000 clones, under 20% of them seen just once. Thyroid surgery was preceded by no treatment in any patient. The sample taken for sequencing was blood. The source of these receptors is a female donor with papillary thyroid cancer or a benign thyroid nodule (not recorded which). Some clones in this sample may be carry-over from other donors' samples.

This clone was seen many times. This rearrangement joins TRBV3-1 to TRBJ2-7, with 16 bases matching TRBD2. This CDR3 contains 18 residues. Losses at the gene ends were 4 bases for V and 1 base for J; bases not matched to a gene: 7. CDR1 and CDR2 from the germline V gene are LGHDT and YNNKEL (reference sequence). In DNA, the CDR3 is TGTGCCAGCAGCCCCGGGACTAGCGGGGGGGGGTTGTCCTACGAGCAGTACTTC. Translated, it gives CASSPGTSGGGLSYEQYF.

This clone was counted between two and nine times. The genes are TRBV28 and TRBJ2-1, with 8 bases identical to TRBD2. V trimming: 7 bases; J trimming: 2 bases; junction bases outside the gene matches: 7. The germline V gene encodes CDR1 MDHEN and CDR2 SYDVKM. This CDR3 contains 15 residues. The CDR3 sequence is CASIASGRPYNEQFF. The CDR3 DNA is TGTGCCAGCATTGCGAGCGGGAGACCCTACAATGAGCAGTTCTTC.

The sample holds a few counts of this clone. The rearrangement uses TRBV2 and TRBJ2-2; weak D call: TRBD2 (5 bases). V lost 8 bases, J lost 4 bases, and 14 bases lay in between. The germline CDR1 and CDR2 sequences are SNHLY and FYNNEI. The CDR3 has 14 residues. CDR3 sequence (DNA): TGTGCCAGCCAAGGGATACGGGGCACCGGGGAGCTGTTTTTT. It encodes CASQGIRGTGELFF.

The chain employs TRBV6-9 and TRBJ1-6; perhaps TRBD1 as D (5 bases). This CDR3 contains 14 residues. Germline assignment: CDR1 MNHGY and CDR2 SVAAGI. V was cut by 4 bases and J by 8 bases, with 12 bases left in between. The CDR3 reads CASSLTEEYSPLHF. DNA for the CDR3: TGTGCCAGCAGTTTGACAGAAGAATATTCACCCCTCCACTTT.

The table lists this clone with a few counts. This sequence joins TRBV24-1 and TRBJ1-5; D not resolved. The CDR3 length is 14 residues. The V gene's germline CDR1 is KGHDR and CDR2 SFDVKD. V was shortened by 8 bases and J by 16 bases, with 26 bases between the two germline ends. In nucleotides, the CDR3 is TGTGCCACCACCCATAACAATCAGCCCCATCGAAGACATTTT. As protein: CATTHNNQPHRRHF.

The chain employs TRBV20-1 and TRBJ2-1, with TRBD2 identical over 16 bases. The CDR3 totals 17 residues. Germline values: CDR1 DFQATT, CDR2 SNEGSKA (reference sequence). The ends lost 6 bases at V and 7 bases at J; junction bases unmatched: 12. CDR3 in DNA: TGCAGTGCGACGGGACTAGCGGGAGGGCTCTCGGTAAATGAGCAGTTCTTC. This sequence encodes CSATGLAGGLSVNEQFF.

A word on this clone: The junction does not match germline at one end; this may be a read error. The chain employs TRBV28 and TRBJ2-1, with D maybe TRBD1 (6 bases). The CDR3 length is 13 residues. Germline lookup yields CDR1 MDHEN and CDR2 SYDVKM. CDR3 DNA: TGTGCCAGCATTTTTGGTACAGGGAATGATCAGTTCTTC. Protein product: CASIFGTGNDQFF.

Ten or more counts support this clone. The rearrangement links TRBV20-1 to TRBJ1-5; a possible D gene is TRBD1 (5 bases). The germline V gene encodes CDR1 DFQATT and CDR2 SNEGSKA (reference sequence). Trimming shortened V by 0 bases and J by 9 bases, and 21 bases separated the two germline ends. This CDR3 is 16 amino acids long. The CDR3 nucleotides read TGCAGTGCTAGAGATCCTAAGCAGACAGTTGCGGGGCCCCAGCATTTT. The encoded protein is CSARDPKQTVAGPQHF.

This clone was counted ten times or more. The chain joins TRBV10-1 to TRBJ1-6; no definite D call. The CDR3 is 13 amino acids. Trimming removed 0 bases from V and 7 bases from J, with 4 bases in between. Germline loops: CDR1 WNHNN, CDR2 SYGVQD (reference sequence). The CDR3 sequence: CASSESGNSPLHF. DNA of the CDR3: TGCGCCAGCAGTGAGTCGGGAAATTCACCCCTCCACTTT.

The sample holds a few counts of this clone. One base away lies a much larger clone, so this may be a sequencing read error. The rearrangement uses TRBV2 and TRBJ2-2; D remains ambiguous. Trimming left V 3 bases short and J 3 bases short, with 8 bases between. The CDR3 consists of 14 residues. Germline V gene sequence: CDR1 SNHLY, CDR2 FYNNEI. CDR3 amino acids: CASSDSGDTGELFF. In nucleotides, the CDR3 is TGTGCCAGCAGTGACAGTGGAGACACCGGGGAGCTGTTTTTT.

This clone was counted ten times or more. This chain connects TRBV7-3 to TRBJ2-2; TRBD2 might be the D (6 bases). The V gene lost 4 bases and the J gene lost 3 bases, with 9 bases spanning the gap. Germline-derived CDR1 and CDR2 are SGHTA and FQGTGA. The CDR3 totals 14 residues. In DNA, the CDR3 is TGTGCCAGCAGCTCGCGGAGGGACACCGGGGAGCTGTTTTTT. Encoded protein: CASSSRRDTGELFF.

This clone occurred many times. The chain combines TRBV11-3 with TRBJ1-1; D gene ambiguous. CDR1 is SGHNT and CDR2 is YENEEA in the germline V gene. The CDR3 is made up of 18 amino acids. V gave up 1 base and J gave up 3 bases, with 21 bases separating them. The CDR3 DNA follows: TGTGCCAGCAGCTTAGGAGCGGGCAAGGCCGTCGGATACACTGAAGCTTTCTTT. Protein product: CASSLGAGKAVGYTEAFF.

This clone has at least ten counts. The V and J genes are TRBV11-1 and TRBJ1-1, with D unresolved. Germline assignment: CDR1 SGHAT and CDR2 FQDESV (reference sequence). Trimming took 6 bases from V and 3 from J, leaving 23 bases between them. The CDR3 runs to 17 residues. CDR3 amino acids: CASSRIHKNGRHTEAFF. DNA of the CDR3: TGTGCCAGCAGTCGTATTCATAAAAACGGACGGCACACTGAAGCTTTCTTT.

At least ten counts were recorded for this clone. V usage is TRBV4-2 and J usage is TRBJ2-2; 15 nucleotides align to TRBD2. The germline V gene encodes CDR1 LGHNA and CDR2 YNFKEQ. CDR3 size: 19 residues. V shed 4 bases and J 2 bases; nucleotides not matched to a gene: 8. The CDR3 reads CASSLIRGLAGGNTGELFF. In DNA form, the CDR3 reads TGTGCCAGCAGCCTAATTAGGGGACTAGCGGGAGGCAACACCGGGGAGCTGTTTTTT.

In this sample, this clone turned up many times. The V and J genes are TRBV4-1 and TRBJ2-5; a weak D match, TRBD1 (5 bases). V lost 3 bases and J lost 5, with 13 bases in between. Germline V gene lookup returns CDR1 MGHRA and CDR2 YSYEKL. This CDR3 spans 14 amino acids. The CDR3 here is CASSQYQGAETQYF. CDR3 nucleotides: TGCGCCAGCAGCCAGTACCAGGGTGCGGAGACCCAGTACTTC.

This clone was recorded many times. The chain has TRBV6-5 and TRBJ1-2; D uncertain. The germline V and J ends were trimmed by 4 bases and 0 bases, with 6 bases remaining between them. The CDR3 runs to 13 residues. The germline V gene encodes CDR1 MNHEY and CDR2 SVGAGI. The CDR3 nucleotides are TGTGCCAGCAGTTTGACGACTAACTATGGCTACACCTTC. It is translated as CASSLTTNYGYTF.

This clone occurred a few times. The J gene is TRBJ2-7, the V gene TRBV6-1; possible D gene TRBD1, 6 bases. CDR3 length: 13 amino acids. Trimming stripped 2 bases from V and 10 bases from J, with 15 bases between. The germline V gene encodes CDR1 MNHNS and CDR2 SASEGT. CDR3 in DNA: TGTGCCAGCAGTGAATGGGCAGGGGTCGATCAGTACTTC. This translates into CASSEWAGVDQYF.

V and J are TRBV19 and TRBJ2-1; 9 bases match TRBD2. The ends lost 6 bases at V and 5 bases at J; junction bases unmatched: 20. This CDR3 is built from 19 residues. Germline-derived CDR1 and CDR2 are LNHDA and SQIVND (reference sequence). CDR3 nucleotide sequence: TGTGCCAGTAGATTGAGGCGGGAGGGCCCTGGATTTAAGGACAATGAGCAGTTCTTC. Its translation is CASRLRREGPGFKDNEQFF.